One and the same sample provided the 27 T cell receptor beta chains below, sequenced in a study of siplizumab effects on memory and regulatory T cells. TCRdb's copy holds only in-frame clones and misses some; the assay was immunoSEQ multiplex PCR. The data contain fewer than 120,000 clones, roughly 92% of them singletons. What was sequenced was CD4+ T cells sorted from blood. The receptor set was obtained from a human donor in good health.

The V call is TRBV9, the J call TRBJ2-3, with 11 bases fitting TRBD2. This CDR3 contains 16 residues. Trimming cost V 4 bases and J 4 bases; bases outside gene matches: 8. The germline V gene has CDR1 SGDLS and CDR2 YYNGEE. This CDR3 is CASSSFVAGGPDTQYF. CDR3 DNA sequence: TGTGCCAGCAGCTCATTTGTAGCGGGGGGGCCAGATACGCAGTATTTT.

This clone was observed a few times. The chain carries TRBV6-4 and TRBJ2-2; D is uncertain. V gave up 8 bases and J gave up 5 bases, with 18 bases separating them. Per germline, CDR1 MRHNA and CDR2 SNTAGT. The CDR3 has 15 amino acids. The CDR3 loop is CASEEQLYGTGELFF. CDR3 bases: TGTGCCAGCGAGGAACAACTATACGGGACCGGGGAGCTGTTTTTT.

The V and J genes are TRBV4-1 and TRBJ1-3; tentative D call: TRBD1 (5 bases). The ends were cut back, 5 bases at V and 2 bases at J, with 16 bases in the middle. In germline, CDR1 is MGHRA, CDR2 YSYEKL. The CDR3 spans 16 residues. This CDR3 is CASSKVRGATGNTIYF. The DNA for the CDR3 is TGCGCCAGCAGCAAAGTGAGGGGCGCGACTGGAAACACCATATATTTT.

This chain uses TRBV28 with TRBJ2-7; D might be TRBD1 (6 bases). Per germline, CDR1 MDHEN and CDR2 SYDVKM. The CDR3 has 15 amino acids. Trimming shortened V by 8 bases and J by 6 bases, and 23 bases separated the two germline ends. Here the CDR3 reads CASRPVSGAILEQYF. CDR3 DNA: TGTGCCAGCCGTCCCGTCTCAGGGGCGATCCTCGAGCAGTACTTC. Full variable domain (rest looked up from reference TRBV28 and TRBJ2-7): DVKVTQSSRYLVKRTGEKVFLECVQDMDHENMFWYRQDPGLGLRLIYFSYDVKMKEKGDIPEGYSVSREKKERFSLILESASTNQTSMYLCASRPVSGAILEQYFGPGTRLTVT.

The chain combines TRBV11-2 with TRBJ2-1; TRBD2 agrees at 12 bases. The CDR3 runs 15 residues. The V segment lost 7 bases and the J segment 7 bases; nucleotides outside the gene matches: 8. Germline values: CDR1 SGHAT, CDR2 FQNNGV. CDR3 nucleotides: TGTGCCAGCACCCCAACTAGCGGGAGGATTAATGAGCAGTTCTTC. Translating it yields CASTPTSGRINEQFF.

The chain couples TRBV5-1 to TRBJ1-4; 10 nucleotides agree with TRBD1. V shed 4 bases, J shed 6 bases, and the junction held 9 bases outside the gene matches. CDR3 length: 16 amino acids. Germline V gene data show CDR1 as SGHRS and CDR2 as YFSETQ. The CDR3 loop is CASSPTRGTGDEKLFF. DNA for the CDR3: TGCGCCAGCAGCCCAACTCGCGGGACAGGGGATGAAAAACTGTTTTTT.

This chain connects TRBV6-5 to TRBJ1-4, with 10 bases fitting TRBD1. This CDR3 contains 15 residues. After removal of 4 bases from V and 6 bases from J, the junction contained 5 bases not matched to a gene. From germline, CDR1 is MNHEY and CDR2 SVGAGI. The CDR3 DNA reads as TGTGCCAGCAGTTTGACCGGGACAGGGGATGAAAAACTGTTTTTT. Protein product: CASSLTGTGDEKLFF.

The rearrangement uses TRBV12-5 and TRBJ2-7; D tentatively fits TRBD1 or TRBD2 (5 bases each). This CDR3 is built from 17 residues. V dropped 0 bases and J dropped 2 bases, with 17 bases sitting between them. Per the germline V gene, CDR1 is LGHNT and CDR2 is FRNRAP. CDR3 bases: TGTGCTAGTGGTTTGGTAAGCTTGGGACCCAAGACCTACGAGCAGTACTTC. It encodes CASGLVSLGPKTYEQYF.

This rearrangement joins TRBV6-5 to TRBJ1-2; TRBD1 is a possible D gene (5 bases). This CDR3 contains 14 residues. CDR1 is MNHEY and CDR2 is SVGAGI in the germline V gene. V lost 2 bases, J lost 3 bases, and 10 bases lay in between. The CDR3 DNA reads as TGTGCCAGCAGTTACCAGGGTGCCTACTATGGCTACACCTTC. Its protein is CASSYQGAYYGYTF.

The J gene is TRBJ2-7, the V gene TRBV14; 10 bases are shared with TRBD1. This CDR3 region has 15 residues. The junction had 6 bases not matched to a gene; V was cut back by 4 bases and J by 3 bases. CDR1 and CDR2 from the germline V gene are SGHDN and FVKESK. The DNA of the CDR3 is TGTGCCAGCAGCCTACCCGGGACAGGGGTCTACGAGCAGTACTTC. Encoded protein: CASSLPGTGVYEQYF.

The chain combines TRBV11-2 with TRBJ1-2, with TRBD1 matching 9 bases. Germline loops: CDR1 SGHAT, CDR2 FQNNGV. This CDR3 has 16 residues. Trimming took 4 bases from V and 3 from J; bases not matched to a gene: 9. The CDR3 loop reads CASSSGQGIRDYGYTF. The DNA of the CDR3 is TGTGCCAGCAGCTCGGGACAGGGAATCCGAGACTATGGCTACACCTTC.

The V and J genes are TRBV29-1 and TRBJ2-1; tentatively, D is TRBD1 (7 bases). The V end lost 7 bases, the J end lost 12 bases, and 16 bases lay between the germline ends. The CDR3 spans 11 residues. Germline values: CDR1 SQVTM, CDR2 ANQGSEA. CDR3 sequence reads: CSGGDSLGQFF. The CDR3 DNA reads as TGCAGCGGGGGGGACAGTCTCGGGCAGTTCTTC.

This clone was detected only once. V is TRBV5-1 and J is TRBJ2-4, with TRBD1 matching over 9 bases. The CDR3 is 14 amino acids. J was trimmed by 4 bases and V by 4 bases; bases with no gene match: 3. CDR1 and CDR2 (germline): SGHRS, YFSETQ. The CDR3 DNA is TGCGCCAGCAGCCCAGGGACAGGGAAAAACATTCAGTACTTC. Its translation: CASSPGTGKNIQYF.

The chain combines TRBV5-1 with TRBJ2-3; D gene uncertain. The CDR3 covers 15 residues. Trimming shortened V by 0 bases and J by 0 bases, and 8 bases separated the two germline ends. Germline loops: CDR1 SGHRS, CDR2 YFSETQ. The CDR3, as DNA: TGCGCCAGCAGCTTGGGTCCTTCTAGCACAGATACGCAGTATTTT. This gives the protein CASSLGPSSTDTQYF.

This sequence joins TRBV27 and TRBJ2-7, with TRBD1 identical over 12 bases. The CDR3 consists of 16 residues. The J segment lost 5 bases and the V segment lost 7 bases, leaving 12 bases of the junction unmatched. Germline CDR1 and CDR2: MNHEY and SMNVEV (reference sequence). CDR3: CASTPAVGQGADEQYF. CDR3 sequence (DNA): TGTGCCAGCACTCCCGCGGTGGGACAGGGGGCAGACGAGCAGTACTTC.

V is TRBV19 and J is TRBJ2-3; no definite D call. CDR3 length: 14 amino acids. Germline loops: CDR1 LNHDA, CDR2 SQIVND (reference sequence). The germline V and J ends were trimmed by 3 bases and 1 base, with 8 bases remaining between them. The CDR3 protein is CASSIGTGTDTQYF. CDR3 coding DNA: TGTGCCAGTAGTATTGGCACAGGCACAGATACGCAGTATTTT.

This clone has just one count. This chain uses TRBV9 with TRBJ1-1; D uncertain. There are 14 residues in the CDR3. Germline assignment: CDR1 SGDLS and CDR2 YYNGEE. Trimming pared 0 bases from V and 5 bases from J, leaving 11 bases between. Here the CDR3 reads CASSVGRERTEAFF. In DNA form, the CDR3 reads TGTGCCAGCAGCGTAGGGCGGGAGAGGACTGAAGCTTTCTTT.

This clone has only one observation. Other nucleotide sequences in the sample specify the same CDR3. The rearrangement links TRBV5-1 to TRBJ1-1; the D gene is possibly TRBD1 (5 bases). CDR1 SGHRS and CDR2 YFSETQ come from the germline V gene. V was clipped by 4 bases and J by 2 bases, with 9 bases between them. CDR3 length: 13 residues. The CDR3 DNA reads as TGCGCCAGCAGCCCTACAGGTAACACTGAAGCTTTCTTT. Protein: CASSPTGNTEAFF. Supplemented by reference TRBV5-1 and TRBJ1-1, the full variable domain reads KAGVTQTPRYLIKTRGQQVTLSCSPISGHRSVSWYQQTPGQGLQFLFEYFSETQRNKGNFPGRFSGRQFSNSRSEMNVSTLELGDSALYLCASSPTGNTEAFFGQGTRLTVV.

The chain links TRBV5-8 to TRBJ1-5; no firm D call. This CDR3 spans 12 amino acids. Germline V CDR1 and CDR2: SGHTS, YDEGEE. Trimming took 8 bases from V and 6 from J, leaving 12 bases between them. This CDR3 reads CASFWGVQPQHF. CDR3 in DNA: TGTGCCAGTTTTTGGGGAGTTCAGCCCCAGCATTTT. Filled out from reference TRBV5-8 and TRBJ1-5, the complete variable domain reads EAGVTQSPTHLIKTRGQQATLRCSPISGHTSVYWYQQALGLGLQFLLWYDEGEERNRGNFPPRFSGRQFPNYSSELNVNALELEDSALYLCASFWGVQPQHFGDGTRLSIL.

CDR3 loop: CASSPNRGDQPQHF. CDR3 sequence (DNA): TGTGCCAGCTCACCAAACAGGGGAGATCAGCCCCAGCATTTT. The V and J genes are TRBV18 and TRBJ1-5, with 7 nucleotides matching TRBD1. V shed 2 bases and J 5 bases; nucleotides not matched to a gene: 3. This CDR3 is 14 amino acids long. Germline V lookup: CDR1 KGHSH, CDR2 LQKENI.

The rearrangement links TRBV7-9 to TRBJ2-3; possibly TRBD1 for D (6 bases). This CDR3 region has 12 residues. V was trimmed by 5 bases and J by 4 bases, leaving 7 bases between them. CDR1 and CDR2 (germline): SEHNR, FQNEAQ (reference sequence). CDR3 loop: CASSHRADTQYF. The CDR3 DNA is TGTGCCAGCAGCCACAGGGCAGATACGCAGTATTTT.

The chain is built from TRBV6-6 and TRBJ1-2; unclear D gene. Per germline, CDR1 MNHNY and CDR2 SVGAGI (reference sequence). The germline V and J ends were trimmed by 6 bases and 4 bases, with 12 bases remaining between them. The CDR3 is made up of 13 amino acids. The CDR3 DNA reads as TGTGCCAGCAGATACGGGCAGCCCTATGGCTACACCTTC. It specifies CASRYGQPYGYTF.

This sequence joins TRBV9 and TRBJ2-4; 8 bases are shared with TRBD1. Germline CDR1 is SGDLS and CDR2 is YYNGEE. Trimming took 4 bases from V and 7 from J; bases not matched to a gene: 13. This CDR3 spans 16 amino acids. CDR3 amino acids: CASSPRTGPNGNIQYF. CDR3 DNA sequence: TGTGCCAGCAGCCCCCGGACAGGGCCTAACGGGAACATTCAGTACTTC.

The chain joins TRBV7-3 to TRBJ2-5; 14 bases match TRBD2. Germline V lookup: CDR1 SGHTA, CDR2 FQGTGA. The trim removed 5 bases at V and 3 bases at J, leaving 5 bases unmatched. The CDR3 extends over 16 amino acids. The CDR3 sequence is CASSPGLAGGEETQYF. The CDR3 coding sequence is TGTGCCAGCAGCCCCGGACTAGCGGGAGGTGAAGAGACCCAGTACTTC.

The gene calls are TRBV9 and TRBJ2-3, with a weak D call TRBD2 (6 bases). Germline CDR1 and CDR2: SGDLS and YYNGEE. The CDR3 length is 13 residues. V lost 0 bases to trimming and J lost 5 bases, with 7 bases between them. The CDR3: CASSVGSGDTQYF. The CDR3 region has the DNA TGTGCCAGCAGCGTAGGTAGCGGAGATACGCAGTATTTT.

The chain carries TRBV5-4 and TRBJ2-1; 7 bases line up with TRBD1. The length of the CDR3 is 15 residues. CDR1 SGHNT and CDR2 YYREEE come from the germline V gene (reference sequence). V was clipped by 2 bases and J by 9 bases; unmatched bases: 11. Here the CDR3 reads CASSLWTGSEPEQFF. The CDR3 nucleotides read TGTGCCAGCAGCTTATGGACAGGATCCGAGCCTGAGCAGTTCTTC.

Only one count was recorded for this clone. The chain couples TRBV5-6 to TRBJ2-3; 7 bases fit TRBD2. This CDR3 has 16 amino acids. V was clipped by 2 bases and J by 0 bases; unmatched bases: 6. From germline, CDR1 is SGHDT and CDR2 YYEEEE. CDR3 sequence reads: CASSFLVGGSTDTQYF. The CDR3 bases are TGTGCCAGCAGCTTTTTGGTGGGAGGGAGCACAGATACGCAGTATTTT.